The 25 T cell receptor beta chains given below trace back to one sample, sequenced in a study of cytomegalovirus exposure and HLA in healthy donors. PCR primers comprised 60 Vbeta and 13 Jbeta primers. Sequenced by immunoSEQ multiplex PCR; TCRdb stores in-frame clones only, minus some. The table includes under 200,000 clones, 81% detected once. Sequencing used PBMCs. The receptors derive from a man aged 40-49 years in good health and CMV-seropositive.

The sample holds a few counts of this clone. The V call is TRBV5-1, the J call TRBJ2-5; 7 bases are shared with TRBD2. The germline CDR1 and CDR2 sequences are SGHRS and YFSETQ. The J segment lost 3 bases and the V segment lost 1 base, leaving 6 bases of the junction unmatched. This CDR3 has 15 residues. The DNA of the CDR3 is TGCGCCAGCAGCTTGAGAAGTGGGGGGGAAGAGACCCAGTACTTC. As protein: CASSLRSGGEETQYF.

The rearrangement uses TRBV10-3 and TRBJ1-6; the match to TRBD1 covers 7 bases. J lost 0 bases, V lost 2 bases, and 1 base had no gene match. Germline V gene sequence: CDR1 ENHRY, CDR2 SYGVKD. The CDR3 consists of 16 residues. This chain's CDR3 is CAISEGTASYNSPLHF. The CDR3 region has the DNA TGTGCCATCAGTGAGGGGACAGCCTCCTATAATTCACCCCTCCACTTT.

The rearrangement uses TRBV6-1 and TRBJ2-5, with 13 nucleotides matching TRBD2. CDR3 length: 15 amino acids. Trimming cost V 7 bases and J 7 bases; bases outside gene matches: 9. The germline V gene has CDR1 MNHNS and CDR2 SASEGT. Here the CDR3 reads CASNLGLAGEGTQYF. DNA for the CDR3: TGTGCCAGCAATTTAGGACTAGCGGGAGAAGGGACCCAGTACTTC.

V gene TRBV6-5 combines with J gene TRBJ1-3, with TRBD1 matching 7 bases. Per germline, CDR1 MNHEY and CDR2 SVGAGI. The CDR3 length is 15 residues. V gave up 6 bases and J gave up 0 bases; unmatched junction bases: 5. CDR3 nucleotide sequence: TGTGCCAGCAGGATACAGGGGTCCTCTGGAAACACCATATATTTT. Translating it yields CASRIQGSSGNTIYF.

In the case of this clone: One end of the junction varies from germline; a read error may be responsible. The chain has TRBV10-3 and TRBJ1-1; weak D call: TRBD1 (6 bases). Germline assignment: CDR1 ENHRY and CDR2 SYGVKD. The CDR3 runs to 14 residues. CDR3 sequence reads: CASSYDRMNTEAFF. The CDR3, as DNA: TGTGCCAGCAGTTACGACAGGATGAACACTGAAGCTTTCTTT.

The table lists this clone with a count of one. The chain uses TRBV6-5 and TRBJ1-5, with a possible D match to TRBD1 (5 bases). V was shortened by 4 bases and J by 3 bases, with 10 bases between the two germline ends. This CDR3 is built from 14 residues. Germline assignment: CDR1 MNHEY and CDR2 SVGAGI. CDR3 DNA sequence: TGTGCCAGCAGTTCTCGACAGCACAATCAGCCCCAGCATTTT. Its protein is CASSSRQHNQPQHF.

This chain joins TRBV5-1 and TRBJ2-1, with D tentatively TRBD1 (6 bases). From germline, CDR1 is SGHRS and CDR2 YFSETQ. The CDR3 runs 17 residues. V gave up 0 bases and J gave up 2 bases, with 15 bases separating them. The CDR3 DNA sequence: TGCGCCAGCAGCTTGGGTTTTCTAGGGGGAGCCTACAATGAGCAGTTCTTC. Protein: CASSLGFLGGAYNEQFF.

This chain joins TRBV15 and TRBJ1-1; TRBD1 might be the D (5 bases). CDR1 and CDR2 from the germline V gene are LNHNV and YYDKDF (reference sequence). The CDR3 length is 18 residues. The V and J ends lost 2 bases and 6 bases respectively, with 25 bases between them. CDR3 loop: CATSRSTQGIFSKAEAFF. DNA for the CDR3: TGTGCCACCAGCAGATCAACCCAGGGAATCTTCTCCAAGGCTGAAGCTTTCTTT.

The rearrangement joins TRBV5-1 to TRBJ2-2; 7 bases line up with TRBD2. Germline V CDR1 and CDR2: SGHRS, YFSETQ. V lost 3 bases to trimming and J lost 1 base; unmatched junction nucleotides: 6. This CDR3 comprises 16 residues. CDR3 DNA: TGCGCCAGCAGCTACTGGACGGGGGGGAACACCGGGGAGCTGTTTTTT. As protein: CASSYWTGGNTGELFF.

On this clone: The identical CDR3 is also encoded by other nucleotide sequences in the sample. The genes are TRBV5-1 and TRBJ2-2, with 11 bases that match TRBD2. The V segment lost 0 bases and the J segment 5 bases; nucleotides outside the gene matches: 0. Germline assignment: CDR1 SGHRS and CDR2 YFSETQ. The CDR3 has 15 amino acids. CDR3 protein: CASSLGLAGTGELFF. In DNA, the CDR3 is TGCGCCAGCAGCTTGGGACTAGCGGGGACCGGGGAGCTGTTTTTT.

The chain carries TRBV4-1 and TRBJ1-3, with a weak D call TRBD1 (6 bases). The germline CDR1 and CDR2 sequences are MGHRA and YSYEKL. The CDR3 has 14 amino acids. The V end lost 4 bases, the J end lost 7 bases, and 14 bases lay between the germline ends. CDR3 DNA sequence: TGCGCCAGCAGCCCAAGGGAGGGGGAGAACACCATATATTTT. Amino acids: CASSPREGENTIYF.

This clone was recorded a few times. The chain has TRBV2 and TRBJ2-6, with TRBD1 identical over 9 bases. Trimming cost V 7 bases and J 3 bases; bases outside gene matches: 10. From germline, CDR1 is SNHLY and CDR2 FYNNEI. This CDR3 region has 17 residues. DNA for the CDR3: TGTGCCAGCACCCCGGGACAGGGTCGTCTTGGGGCCAACGTCCTGACTTTC. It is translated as CASTPGQGRLGANVLTF. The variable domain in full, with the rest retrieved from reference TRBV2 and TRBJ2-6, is EPEVTQTPSHQVTQMGQEVILRCVPISNHLYFYWYRQILGQKVEFLVSFYNNEISEKSEIFDDQFSVERPDGSNFTLKIRSTKLEDSAMYFCASTPGQGRLGANVLTFGAGSRLTVL.

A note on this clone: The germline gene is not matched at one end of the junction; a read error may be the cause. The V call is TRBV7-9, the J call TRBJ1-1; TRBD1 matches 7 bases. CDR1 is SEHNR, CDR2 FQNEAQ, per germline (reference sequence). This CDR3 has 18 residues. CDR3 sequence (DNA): TGTTCCAGCAGCTTTCGCTCGTCCCGGGACAGACAGAACACTGAAGCTTTCTTT. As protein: CSSSFRSSRDRQNTEAFF.

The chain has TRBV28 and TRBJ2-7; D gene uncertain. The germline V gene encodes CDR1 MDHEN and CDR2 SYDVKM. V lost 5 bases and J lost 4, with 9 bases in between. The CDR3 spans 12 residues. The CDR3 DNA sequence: TGTGCCAGCAGTCCCCAGGATTACGAGCAGTACTTC. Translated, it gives CASSPQDYEQYF. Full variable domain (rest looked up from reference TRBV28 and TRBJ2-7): DVKVTQSSRYLVKRTGEKVFLECVQDMDHENMFWYRQDPGLGLRLIYFSYDVKMKEKGDIPEGYSVSREKKERFSLILESASTNQTSMYLCASSPQDYEQYFGPGTRLTVT.

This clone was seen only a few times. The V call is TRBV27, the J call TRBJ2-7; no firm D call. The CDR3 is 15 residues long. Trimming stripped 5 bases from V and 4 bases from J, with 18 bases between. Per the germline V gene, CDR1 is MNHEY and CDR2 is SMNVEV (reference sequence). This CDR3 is CASSRYSPSTYEQYF. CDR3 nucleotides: TGTGCCAGCAGTCGTTACAGCCCTTCTACTTACGAGCAGTACTTC.

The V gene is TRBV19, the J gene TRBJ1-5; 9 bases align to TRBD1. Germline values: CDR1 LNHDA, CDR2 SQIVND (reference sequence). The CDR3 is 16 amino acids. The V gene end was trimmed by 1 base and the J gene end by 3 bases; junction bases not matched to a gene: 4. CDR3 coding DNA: TGTGCCAGTAGTATAGTGGGGACAGGGCACAATCAGCCCCAGCATTTT. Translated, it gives CASSIVGTGHNQPQHF.

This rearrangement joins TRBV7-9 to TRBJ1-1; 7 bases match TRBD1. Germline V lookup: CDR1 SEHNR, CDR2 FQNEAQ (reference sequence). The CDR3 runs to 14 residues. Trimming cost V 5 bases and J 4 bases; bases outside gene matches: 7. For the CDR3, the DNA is TGTGCCAGCAGCATCAGGGGGTCGGGCACTGAAGCTTTCTTT. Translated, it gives CASSIRGSGTEAFF.

The chain's CDR3 is CASSGQGRHEQYF. The DNA for the CDR3 is TGTGCCAGTAGCGGACAGGGTAGACACGAGCAGTACTTC. V gene TRBV19 combines with J gene TRBJ2-7, with 8 bases identical to TRBD1. The CDR3 spans 13 residues. V lost 6 bases to trimming and J lost 5 bases; unmatched junction nucleotides: 6. Per germline, CDR1 LNHDA and CDR2 SQIVND (reference sequence).

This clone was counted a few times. As DNA, the CDR3 is TGTGCCAGCAGGAAGGGGACAATGAACACTGAAGCTTTCTTT. This encodes CASRKGTMNTEAFF. The chain employs TRBV6-6 and TRBJ1-1; D possibly corresponds to TRBD1 (6 bases). The CDR3 is made up of 14 amino acids. V dropped 6 bases and J dropped 0 bases, with 11 bases sitting between them. CDR1 and CDR2 from the germline V gene are MNHNY and SVGAGI (reference sequence).

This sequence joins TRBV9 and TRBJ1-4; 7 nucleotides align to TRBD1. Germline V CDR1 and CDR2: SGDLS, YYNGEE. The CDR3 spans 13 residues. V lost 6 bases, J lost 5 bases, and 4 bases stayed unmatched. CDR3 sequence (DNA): TGTGCCAGCAACCGGGACAGCAATGAAAAACTGTTTTTT. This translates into CASNRDSNEKLFF.

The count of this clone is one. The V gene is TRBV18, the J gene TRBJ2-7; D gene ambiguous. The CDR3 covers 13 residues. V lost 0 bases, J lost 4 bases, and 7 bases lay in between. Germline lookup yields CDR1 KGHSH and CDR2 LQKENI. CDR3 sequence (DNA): TGTGCCAGCTCACCACCCGGAGTATACGAGCAGTACTTC. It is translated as CASSPPGVYEQYF.

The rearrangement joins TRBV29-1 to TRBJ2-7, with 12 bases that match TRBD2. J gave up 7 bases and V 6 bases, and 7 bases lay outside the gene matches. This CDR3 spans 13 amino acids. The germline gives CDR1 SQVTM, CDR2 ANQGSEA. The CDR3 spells CSVGLAGRGEQYF. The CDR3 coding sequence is TGCAGCGTAGGACTAGCGGGGCGCGGGGAGCAGTACTTC.

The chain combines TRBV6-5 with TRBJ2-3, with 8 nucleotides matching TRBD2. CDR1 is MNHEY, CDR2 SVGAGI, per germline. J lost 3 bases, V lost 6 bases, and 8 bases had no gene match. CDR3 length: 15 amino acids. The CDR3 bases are TGTGCCAGCAGAATCGGGACTAGAAGGACAGATACGCAGTATTTT. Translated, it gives CASRIGTRRTDTQYF.

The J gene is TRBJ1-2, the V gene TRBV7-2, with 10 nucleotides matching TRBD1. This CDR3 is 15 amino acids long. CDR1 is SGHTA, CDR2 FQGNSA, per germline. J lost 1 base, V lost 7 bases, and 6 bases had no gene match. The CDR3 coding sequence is TGTGCCAGCAACAATTGGGACAGGGGTAACTATGGCTACACCTTC. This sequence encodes CASNNWDRGNYGYTF.

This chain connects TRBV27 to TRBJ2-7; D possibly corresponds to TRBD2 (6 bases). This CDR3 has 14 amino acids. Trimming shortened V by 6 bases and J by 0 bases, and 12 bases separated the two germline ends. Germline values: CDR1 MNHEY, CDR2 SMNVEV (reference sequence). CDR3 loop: CASRGGRPSYEQYF. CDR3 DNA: TGTGCCAGCAGGGGGGGTCGACCCTCCTACGAGCAGTACTTC.